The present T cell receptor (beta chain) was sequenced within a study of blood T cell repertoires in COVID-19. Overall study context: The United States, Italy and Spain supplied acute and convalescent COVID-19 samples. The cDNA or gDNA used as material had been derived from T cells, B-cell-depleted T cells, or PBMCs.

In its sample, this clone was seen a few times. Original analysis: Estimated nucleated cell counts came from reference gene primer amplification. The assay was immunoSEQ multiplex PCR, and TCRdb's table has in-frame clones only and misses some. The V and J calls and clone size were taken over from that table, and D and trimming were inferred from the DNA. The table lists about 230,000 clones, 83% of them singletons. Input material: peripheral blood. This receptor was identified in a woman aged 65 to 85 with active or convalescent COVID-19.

This chain's CDR3 is CASSVLLAGIDEQFF. The CDR3 bases are TGTGCCAGCAGCGTACTGCTAGCGGGGATTGATGAGCAGTTCTTC. The J gene is TRBJ2-1, the V gene TRBV9; TRBD2 matches 9 bases. This CDR3 is built from 15 residues. CDR1 is SGDLS, CDR2 YYNGEE, per germline. V lost 1 base to trimming and J lost 8 bases; unmatched junction nucleotides: 7.